This T cell receptor beta chain appears in the sequencing data of a study of follicular helper T cells after annual influenza vaccination. Produced via immunoSEQ multiplex PCR; TCRdb's table is partial and in-frame only. The sample contains approximately 10,000 clones, roughly 80% of which appear only once. Time point of the sample: 2014-2015 season, 7 days after vaccination. Donors with HIV/AIDS, active malignancy, immunomodulators or active illness were excluded. Cells are cTfh (non-naive CD4+CXCR5+PD-1+), split by ICOS and CD38 into double-positive or double-negative. The CDR3 runs to 12 residues. Germline lookup yields CDR1 SEHNR and CDR2 FQNEAQ (reference sequence). Deletions cut 5 bases from V and 4 bases from J, with 8 bases between.

The rearrangement uses TRBV7-9 and TRBJ1-2; no clear D. Here the sequenced sample was CXCR5+ CD38- circulating T follicular helper cells from blood, taken 7 days after influenza vaccination. As to subset: circulating Tfh, non-naive CD4+CXCR5+PD-1+ (ICOS+CD38+ or ICOS-CD38-). The receptor's source is an adult who received the influenza vaccine. This chain's CDR3 is CASSPTIYGYTF. For the CDR3, the DNA is TGTGCCAGCAGCCCGACGATCTATGGCTACACCTTC.